This T cell receptor beta chain was captured in a study of blood T cell repertoires in COVID-19. At the level of the study: Both acute and convalescent COVID-19 samples were obtained from the United States, Italy and Spain. T cells, B-cell-depleted T cells, or PBMCs supplied cDNA or gDNA.

This CDR3 has 14 residues. Germline CDR1 reads MDHEN; CDR2 reads SYDVKM. V lost 5 bases, J lost 0 bases, and 10 bases lay in between. In the study's own analysis: Using reference gene primer amplification, nucleated cell counts were estimated. The assay was immunoSEQ multiplex PCR, and TCRdb's table has in-frame clones only and misses some. The D gene and trimming were derived from the DNA, and the V and J assignments and clone size from that table. The sample lists 130,000 to 150,000 clones, over 70% occurring once. This chain joins TRBV28 and TRBJ1-1, with a tentative D call TRBD1 (6 bases). Sequenced sample: peripheral blood. The source of this sequence is a woman aged 60-75 years with acute or convalescent COVID-19. CDR3 loop: CASSITGLNTEAFF. The CDR3, as DNA: TGTGCCAGCAGTATAACAGGGCTGAACACTGAAGCTTTCTTT.